This T cell receptor (beta chain) originates from a study of cytomegalovirus exposure and HLA in healthy donors (dated by TCRdb to the late 2010s). For the study in its entirety: An earlier analysis of some 500 of the donors reported about 250 Gb of sequence data and 100 million to 130 million unique TCR beta sequences from 150 million to 200 million T cells. An early release that covered some 640 HLA-typed donors contained around 300 gigabases of sequencing data and some 87 million unique TCR sequences. Among the roughly 380 genotyped donors, 75% to 90% belonged to the genetic ancestry cluster associated with self-reported Caucasian donors. The aim of the study was to test whether cataloging public T cell receptors could identify signatures of past pathogen exposure. Using immunosequencing, the study profiled T cell repertoires from roughly 650 subjects and related those repertoires to cytomegalovirus serostatus. In addition to the first cohort of around 670 subjects, a separate validation cohort of 130 or so different subjects was used. To predict cytomegalovirus infection status, the study brought together high-throughput TCR immunosequencing, statistical association of individual TCRs with disease status, and machine learning. In a later analysis, previously published TCR beta repertoires from fewer than 750 donors were re-analyzed and high-resolution HLA genotyping was added so that TCR occurrence patterns could be studied. In the later analysis, no new phenotypic data were used to find candidate immune exposures; instead, reliance was placed on TCR beta sequences and their occurrence across donors. An earlier analysis of around 640 of the donors used high-throughput TCR beta sequencing to judge whether each TCR beta V gene segment behaved as functional or pseudogenic. Donor age, sex, ethnicity and CMV serostatus were compiled together with the repertoire data. Genome-wide SNP genotypes for about 65% of the 666 donors were used in a later genetic analysis, which treated that subset as a discovery cohort. All discovery cohort repertoires had been generated on a single sequencing platform. Class I and class II HLA loci were covered by the typing at four-digit resolution. The number of donors typed differed by locus, with about 620-630 for A, B, C, DRB1 and DQB1, around 520 for DQA1, under 610 for DPA1, and approximately 470 for DPB1. Several DR-DQ haplotypes were treated as single units for association and clustering because of strong linkage in the cohort. Across some 400 genotyped donors of the cohort, an average of about 240,000 unique TCR beta nucleotide sequences per donor were sequenced, and roughly a sixth of those sequences were non-productive.

The CDR3 contains 13 residues, cysteine and phenylalanine counted. Only CDR3 DNA is held: 39 bases, read in frame from base 1. The CDR1 and CDR2 encoded by the germline V gene (reference sequence) are MNHNY and SVGAGI. V is pruned by 8 bases and J by 2 bases, leaving 6 bases of the junction without a gene match. Comments on this clone: The antigen it recognizes is unknown. Per-nucleotide qualities are absent, and no much larger clonotype sits a single base away.

The full study reports these points: According to the authors, the approach could potentially be generalized to other disease states and immunological phenotypes. A later genetic analysis associated a missense DCLRE1C variant with V-gene and J-gene trimming of TCR beta chains, and an independent cohort replicated the association. When HLA alleles, especially DR and DQ, strongly co-occurred, attributing TCR associations to individual alleles was difficult. The earlier analysis of some 540 of the donors excluded roughly 17 rarely observed V segments, including chromosome 9 orphons, because counts were too low. In a later genetic analysis, fewer N-insertions in productive TCRs were reported among donors in an Asian-associated ancestry cluster than the roughly 700-donor mean. The study listed 164 TCR beta chains as associated with cytomegalovirus. A group of highly shared sequence variants was considered likely to be a technical artifact of the sequencing pipeline. A few of the identified cytomegalovirus-associated TCR beta chains were confirmed in vitro to be specific for cytomegalovirus antigens. The only immune exposure information available for the cohort was CMV serostatus. Cytomegalovirus status was reported to be diagnosed by the classifier with high specificity and sensitivity in both the original and validation cohorts. Most TCR sequences were seen in very few donors, while some public TCRs were found in many individuals. A later analysis found that HLA-associated TCR beta chains were more clonally expanded and had lower generation probabilities than equally common non-associated chains. In this cohort, only TCR beta chains were sequenced, and detectable features were limited by the absence of alpha or paired-chain data. In a later analysis, several top co-occurrence clusters were reported to appear linked to parvovirus B19, influenza, CMV and Epstein-Barr virus. A later analysis associated approximately 17,000 TCR beta sequences with specific HLA alleles at a false discovery rate of 0.05. Most CMV-associated TCR beta chains appeared to be HLA-restricted in a later analysis, and the HLA associations seemed to be driven largely by CMV exposure. In an earlier analysis of several hundred of the donors, most TCR beta V segments were observed in productive rearrangements about 87% or about 30% of the time, broadly matching IMGT annotations. According to a later analysis, TCR association rates differed among HLA loci, with DRB1 alleles showing the most associated TCRs and HLA-C alleles showing the fewest. A further reported finding was that TCR beta sequences accurately predicted the HLA-A and HLA-B alleles for most subjects in the first cohort. Linkage disequilibrium might explain the correlated functional status among segregating V segments, but an unknown experimental factor could not be ruled out. The presence/absence analyses assumed that sequencing depth was roughly uniform across donors, and that assumption may not be true. HLA typing was unavailable for some donors at each locus, so association tests used only the typed subset. Because the 87-base-pair reads could not distinguish some IMGT-functional V segments, including TRBV6-2 and TRBV6-3, those segments were excluded.

The library was generated by the immunoSEQ multiplex PCR assay. The multiplex PCR relied on a mix of 60 forward primers for TCR Vbeta segments and 13 reverse primers for TCR Jbeta segments. The CDR3 region of rearranged TCR beta genes was amplified from genomic DNA with a multiplex PCR assay. The Illumina HiSeq System was used to sequence the amplified TCR beta libraries as 87-base-pair reads. The paper's processing steps were these. Across the 670 or so repertoires, a later analysis counted tens of millions of unique TCR beta chains, roughly 11 million of which were shared by at least two donors. Raw reads were error-corrected and collapsed into unique sequences with a nearest-neighbor algorithm that merged closely related sequences to remove PCR and sequencing errors. CDR3 sequences were aligned to IMGT reference sequences to assign V, D and J gene segments. For a sequence to be retained, a match of at least six nucleotides was required to both a V gene segment and a J gene segment. Rearrangements were called productive when the CDR3 lacked stop codons and stayed in frame with V and J; all others were non-productive. CDR3 was defined according to IMGT convention as the region running from the second conserved V-encoded cysteine to the conserved J-encoded phenylalanine. The earlier analysis of about 610 of the donors excluded sequences that lacked an unambiguous match to a single V gene segment. In an earlier analysis of a few hundred of the donors, a V segment was called functional when productive rearrangements were above 56.7%, and segregating when the standard deviation between donors exceeded 5%. A statistical classification framework was built for diagnosing cytomegalovirus status from the catalog of TCR beta chain sequences. A later analysis assigned V and J genes by comparing TCR nucleotide sequences with IMGT/GENE-DB human TR gene sequences. The TCRdist pipeline was used in a later analysis to assign CDR3 sequences and most-parsimonious VDJ recombination scenarios. In a later analysis, every TCR beta chain was defined by the combination of its CDR3 amino acid sequence and its V-gene family, and reads without a unique V-gene family were dropped. In a later analysis, 450 to 600 highly shared, low-generation-probability nucleotide sequences were removed to address suspected cross-contamination and a sequencing artifact. A later analysis calculated a clonal expansion index for each public chain from normalized within-repertoire ranks of inferred template counts. Generation probabilities in a later analysis came from a VDJ recombination model fitted to out-of-frame rearrangements, and those results were checked against IGoR. A later analysis scored TCR-TCR, TCR-HLA and TCR-CMV co-occurrence with hypergeometric tests, applying a repertoire-size bias correction to TCR pairs. In a later analysis, false discovery rates were estimated by permuting HLA or CMV assignments 20 times. In a later analysis, co-occurring TCRs were grouped with DBSCAN, and TCRdist sequence similarity was added when clustering was performed within HLA-allele-positive subsets. Repertoires with fewer than 30,000 or more than 120,000 public chains were left out of co-occurrence clustering, as were five repertoires with anomalous nucleotide sharing. TCRdb re-hosts the immuneACCESS table, in-frame sequences only. Its copies lack some clones; in the studies checked, an unresolved V gene accounts for under half of them, and the cause for the rest is not known. D and trimming were read from the DNA, whereas the V and J calls and clone size are those reported in that table. This sample has roughly 97,000 clones in its table, and around 82% of those were observed once. Under 2% of the sample is taken by the ten largest.

The cohort consisted of 650 to 850 healthy bone marrow donors. At the time of sampling, all cohort members were nominally healthy, though unrecorded immune exposures were likely present. The donor was CMV seronegative and belonged to the group of 352 seronegative cohort members. Every donor gave a peripheral blood sample, and the peripheral blood mononuclear cells from that sample were used for TCR beta sequencing. The Qiagen DNeasy Blood Extraction Kit was used to extract genomic DNA from the blood cell samples. The specimen sequenced was PBMCs. The V gene is TRBV6-6 and the J gene is TRBJ2-7; 7 bases in the middle match TRBD2. The TCR sequence derives from a middle-aged woman in good health and CMV-seronegative. CDR3 sequence: CASPQRGAYEQYF. At the DNA level, the sequence is TGTGCCAGCCCCCAGCGGGGAGCCTACGAGCAGTACTTC.